The TCR beta chain described here comes from a study of blood T cell repertoires in COVID-19. At the level of the study: The United States, Italy and Spain were the sources of the acute and convalescent COVID-19 samples.

Germline CDR1 is MGHRA and CDR2 is YSYEKL. The CDR3 sequence is 19 residues long. Trimming removed 0 bases from V and 1 base from J, with 21 bases in between. Sequencing used immunoSEQ multiplex PCR; TCRdb keeps in-frame clones, though not all of them. The sample yields about 220,000 clones, approximately 83% seen once. The gene calls are TRBV4-1 and TRBJ1-1, with D tentatively TRBD1 (6 bases). What was sequenced was peripheral blood. The receptor's source is a woman aged 60-75 years with acute or convalescent COVID-19. The CDR3 DNA is TGCGCCAGCAGCCAAGATGTTTGGGGGCTTACAGCCACGAACACTGAAGCTTTCTTT. Translated: CASSQDVWGLTATNTEAFF.